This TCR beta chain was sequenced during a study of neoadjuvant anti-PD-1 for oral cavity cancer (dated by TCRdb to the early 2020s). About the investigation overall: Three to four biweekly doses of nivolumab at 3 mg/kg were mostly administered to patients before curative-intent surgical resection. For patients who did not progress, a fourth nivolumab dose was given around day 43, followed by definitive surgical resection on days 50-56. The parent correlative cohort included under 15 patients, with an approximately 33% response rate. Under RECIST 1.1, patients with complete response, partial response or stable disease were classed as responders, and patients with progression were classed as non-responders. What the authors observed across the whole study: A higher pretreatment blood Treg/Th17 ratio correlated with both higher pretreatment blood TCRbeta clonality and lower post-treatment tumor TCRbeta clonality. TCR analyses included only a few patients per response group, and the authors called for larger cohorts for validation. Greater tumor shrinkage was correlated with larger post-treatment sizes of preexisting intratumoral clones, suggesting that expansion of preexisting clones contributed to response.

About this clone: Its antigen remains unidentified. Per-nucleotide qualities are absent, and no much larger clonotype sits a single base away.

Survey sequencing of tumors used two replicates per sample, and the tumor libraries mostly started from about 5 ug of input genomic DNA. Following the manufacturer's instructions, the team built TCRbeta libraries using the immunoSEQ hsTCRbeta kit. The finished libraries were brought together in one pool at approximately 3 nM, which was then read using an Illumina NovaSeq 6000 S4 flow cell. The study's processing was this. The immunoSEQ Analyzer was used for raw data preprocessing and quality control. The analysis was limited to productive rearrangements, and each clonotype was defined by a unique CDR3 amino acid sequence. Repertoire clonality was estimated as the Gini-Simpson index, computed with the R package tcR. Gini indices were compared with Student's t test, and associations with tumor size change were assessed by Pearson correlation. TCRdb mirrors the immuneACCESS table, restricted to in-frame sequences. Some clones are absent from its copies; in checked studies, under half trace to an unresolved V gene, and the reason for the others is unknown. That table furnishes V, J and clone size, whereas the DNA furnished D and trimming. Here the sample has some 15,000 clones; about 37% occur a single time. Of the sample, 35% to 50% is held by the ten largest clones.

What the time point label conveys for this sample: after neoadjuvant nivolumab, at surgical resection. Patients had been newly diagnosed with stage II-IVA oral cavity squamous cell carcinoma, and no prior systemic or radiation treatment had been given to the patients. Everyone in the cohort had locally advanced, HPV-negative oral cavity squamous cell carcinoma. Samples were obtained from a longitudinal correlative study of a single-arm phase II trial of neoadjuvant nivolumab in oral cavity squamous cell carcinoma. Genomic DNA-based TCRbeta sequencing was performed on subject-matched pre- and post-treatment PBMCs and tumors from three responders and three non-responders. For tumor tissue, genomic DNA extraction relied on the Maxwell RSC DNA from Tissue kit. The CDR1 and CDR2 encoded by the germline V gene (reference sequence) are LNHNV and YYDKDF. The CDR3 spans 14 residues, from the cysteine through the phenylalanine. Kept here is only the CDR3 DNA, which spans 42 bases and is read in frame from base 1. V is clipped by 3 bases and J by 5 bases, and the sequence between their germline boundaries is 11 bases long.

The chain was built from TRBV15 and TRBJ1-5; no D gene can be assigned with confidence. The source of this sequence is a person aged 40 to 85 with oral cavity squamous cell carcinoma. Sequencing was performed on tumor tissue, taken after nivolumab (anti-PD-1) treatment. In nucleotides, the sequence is TGTGCCACCAGCAGGCATATCCAAGATCAGCCCCAGCATTTT. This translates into CATSRHIQDQPQHF.